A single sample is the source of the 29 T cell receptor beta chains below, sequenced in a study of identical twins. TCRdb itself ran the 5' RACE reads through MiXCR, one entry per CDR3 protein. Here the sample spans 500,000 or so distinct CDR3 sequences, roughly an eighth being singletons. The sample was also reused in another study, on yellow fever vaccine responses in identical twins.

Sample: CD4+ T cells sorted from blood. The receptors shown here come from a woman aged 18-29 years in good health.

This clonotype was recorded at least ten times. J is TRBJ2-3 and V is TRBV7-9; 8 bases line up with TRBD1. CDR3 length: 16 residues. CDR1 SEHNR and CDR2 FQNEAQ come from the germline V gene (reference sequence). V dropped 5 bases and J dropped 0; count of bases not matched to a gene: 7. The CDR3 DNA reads TGTGCCAGCAGCGGCCAGGGACAGGTTAGCACAGATACGCAGTATTTT. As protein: CASSGQGQVSTDTQYF.

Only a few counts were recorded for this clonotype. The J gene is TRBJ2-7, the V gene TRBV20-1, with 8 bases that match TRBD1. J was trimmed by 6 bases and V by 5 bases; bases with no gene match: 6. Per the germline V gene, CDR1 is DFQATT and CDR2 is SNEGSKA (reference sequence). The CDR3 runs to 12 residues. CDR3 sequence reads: CSAGDRRVEQYF. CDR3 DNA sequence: TGCAGTGCTGGGGACAGGAGGGTCGAGCAGTACTTC.

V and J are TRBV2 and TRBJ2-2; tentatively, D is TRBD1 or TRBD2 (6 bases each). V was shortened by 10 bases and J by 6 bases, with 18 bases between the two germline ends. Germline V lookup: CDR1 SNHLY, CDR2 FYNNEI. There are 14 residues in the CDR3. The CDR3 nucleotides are TGTGCCACAACAAACACAGGGAGGTCCGGGGAGCTGTTTTTT. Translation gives CATTNTGRSGELFF.

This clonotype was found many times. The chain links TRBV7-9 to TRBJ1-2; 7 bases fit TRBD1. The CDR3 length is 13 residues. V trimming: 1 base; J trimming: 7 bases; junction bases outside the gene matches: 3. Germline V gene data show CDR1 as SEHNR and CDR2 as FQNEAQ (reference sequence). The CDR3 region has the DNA TGTGCCAGCAGCTTAGAAGGGGGCCCTGGCTACACCTTC. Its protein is CASSLEGGPGYTF.

In DNA form, the CDR3 reads TGTGCCAGCAGCCCGGTAACTAGCGGGTGGAGCTCCTACAATGAGCAGTTCTTC. Translated: CASSPVTSGWSSYNEQFF. The chain employs TRBV14 and TRBJ2-1; 9 positions agree with TRBD2. J lost 0 bases, V lost 4 bases, and 10 bases had no gene match. This CDR3 spans 18 amino acids. CDR1 and CDR2 (germline): SGHDN, FVKESK.

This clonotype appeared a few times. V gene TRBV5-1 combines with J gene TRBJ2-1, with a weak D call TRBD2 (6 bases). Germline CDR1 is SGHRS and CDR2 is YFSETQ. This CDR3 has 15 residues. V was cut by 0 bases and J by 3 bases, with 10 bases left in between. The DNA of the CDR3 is TGCGCCAGCAGCTTGGCGATGACTAGCTACAATGAGCAGTTCTTC. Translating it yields CASSLAMTSYNEQFF.

The CDR3 coding sequence is TGTGCCAGCAGTGAGCGATGGGGAACTGAAGCTTTCTTT. This gives the protein CASSERWGTEAFF. The chain couples TRBV2 to TRBJ1-1; the D is unclear. The V end lost 3 bases, the J end lost 5 bases, and 10 bases lay between the germline ends. CDR3 length: 13 residues. Germline lookup yields CDR1 SNHLY and CDR2 FYNNEI.

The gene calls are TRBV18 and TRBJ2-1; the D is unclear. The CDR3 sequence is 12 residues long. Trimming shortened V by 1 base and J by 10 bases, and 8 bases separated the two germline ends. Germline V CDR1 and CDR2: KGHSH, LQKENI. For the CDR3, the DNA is TGTGCCAGCTCACCACGGGCCGAAGAGCAGTTCTTC. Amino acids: CASSPRAEEQFF.

Here the CDR3 DNA reads TGTGCCAGCAGTGAAGCGGGCAGTTTCACAGATACGCAGTATTTT. It translates to CASSEAGSFTDTQYF. The chain carries TRBV6-1 and TRBJ2-3, with D hard to call. CDR3 size: 15 residues. The germline V gene encodes CDR1 MNHNS and CDR2 SASEGT. Trimming shortened V by 0 bases and J by 2 bases, and 9 bases separated the two germline ends.

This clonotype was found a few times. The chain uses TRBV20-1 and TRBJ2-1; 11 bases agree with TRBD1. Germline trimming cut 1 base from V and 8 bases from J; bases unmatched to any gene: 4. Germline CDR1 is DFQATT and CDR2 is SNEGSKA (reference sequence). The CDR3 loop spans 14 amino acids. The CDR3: CSARGTGGDHEQFF. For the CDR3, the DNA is TGCAGTGCTAGAGGGACAGGGGGCGACCATGAGCAGTTCTTC.

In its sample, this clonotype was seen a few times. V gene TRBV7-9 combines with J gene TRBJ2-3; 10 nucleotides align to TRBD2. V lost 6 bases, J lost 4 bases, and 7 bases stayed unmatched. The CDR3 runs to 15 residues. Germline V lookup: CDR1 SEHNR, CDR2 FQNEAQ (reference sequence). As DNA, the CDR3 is TGTGCCAGCAGACCTCAGCGGGGGGGGGCAGATACGCAGTATTTT. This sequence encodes CASRPQRGGADTQYF.

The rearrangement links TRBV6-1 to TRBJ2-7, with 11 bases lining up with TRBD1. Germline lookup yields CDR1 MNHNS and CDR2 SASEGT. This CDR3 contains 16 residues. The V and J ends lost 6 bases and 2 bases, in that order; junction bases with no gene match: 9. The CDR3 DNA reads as TGTGCCAGCAGGAGGGCGAAGGGACAGGGGGCCTACGAGCAGTACTTC. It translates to CASRRAKGQGAYEQYF.

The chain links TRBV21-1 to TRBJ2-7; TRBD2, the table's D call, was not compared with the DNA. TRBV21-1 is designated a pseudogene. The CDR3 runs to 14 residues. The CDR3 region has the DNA TGTGCCAGCAGCAGAAAGAGAGGACTGTTCGAGCAGTACTTC. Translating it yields CASSRKRGLFEQYF.

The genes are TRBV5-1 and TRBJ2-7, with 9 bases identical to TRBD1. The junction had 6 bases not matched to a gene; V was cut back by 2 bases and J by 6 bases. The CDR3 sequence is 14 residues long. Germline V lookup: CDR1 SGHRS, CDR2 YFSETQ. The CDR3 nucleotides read TGCGCCAGCAGCTTCCCGGGACAGGGTGCCGAGCAGTACTTC. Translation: CASSFPGQGAEQYF.

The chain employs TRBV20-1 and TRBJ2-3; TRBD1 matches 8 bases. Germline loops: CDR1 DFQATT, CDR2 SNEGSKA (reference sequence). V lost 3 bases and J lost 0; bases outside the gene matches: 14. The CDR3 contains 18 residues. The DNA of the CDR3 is TGCAGTGCTAGGGACAGGGAACCCTGGCCCTCTAGCACAGATACGCAGTATTTT. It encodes CSARDREPWPSSTDTQYF.

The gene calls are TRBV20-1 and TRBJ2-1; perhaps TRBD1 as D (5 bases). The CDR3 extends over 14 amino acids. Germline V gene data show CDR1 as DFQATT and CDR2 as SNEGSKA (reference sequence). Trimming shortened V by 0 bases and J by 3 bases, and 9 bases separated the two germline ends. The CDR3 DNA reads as TGCAGTGCTAGAGACAGGGTTAACTACAATGAGCAGTTCTTC. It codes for CSARDRVNYNEQFF.

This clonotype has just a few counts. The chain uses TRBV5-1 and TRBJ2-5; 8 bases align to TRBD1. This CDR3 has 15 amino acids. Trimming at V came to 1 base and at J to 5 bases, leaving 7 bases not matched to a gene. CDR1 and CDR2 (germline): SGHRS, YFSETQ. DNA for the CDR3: TGCGCCAGCAGCTTGATGACAGGGGTTGCGGAGACCCAGTACTTC. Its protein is CASSLMTGVAETQYF.

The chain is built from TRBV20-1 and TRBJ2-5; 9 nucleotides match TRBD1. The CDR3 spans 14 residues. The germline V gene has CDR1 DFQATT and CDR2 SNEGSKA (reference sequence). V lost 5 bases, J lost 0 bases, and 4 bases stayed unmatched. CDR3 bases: TGCAGTGCTTCCCGGGACAGGGACCAAGAGACCCAGTACTTC. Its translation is CSASRDRDQETQYF.

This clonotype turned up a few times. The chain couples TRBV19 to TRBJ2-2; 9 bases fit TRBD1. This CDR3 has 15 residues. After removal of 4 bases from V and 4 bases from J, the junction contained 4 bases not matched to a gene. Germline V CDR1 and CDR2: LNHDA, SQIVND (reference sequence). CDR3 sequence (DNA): TGTGCCAGTAGTAGCCTACAGGGGGCCACCGGGGAGCTGTTTTTT. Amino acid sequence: CASSSLQGATGELFF. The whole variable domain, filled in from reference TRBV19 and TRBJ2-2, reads DGGITQSPKYLFRKEGQNVTLSCEQNLNHDAMYWYRQDPGQGLRLIYYSQIVNDFQKGDIAEGYSVSREKKESFPLTVTSAQKNPTAFYLCASSSLQGATGELFFGEGSRLTVL.

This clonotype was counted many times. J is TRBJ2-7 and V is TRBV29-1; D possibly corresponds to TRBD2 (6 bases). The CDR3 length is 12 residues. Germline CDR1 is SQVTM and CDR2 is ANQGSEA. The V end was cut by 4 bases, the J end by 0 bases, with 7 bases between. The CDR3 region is CSVGLVSYEQYF. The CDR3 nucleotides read TGCAGCGTTGGACTAGTCTCCTACGAGCAGTACTTC.

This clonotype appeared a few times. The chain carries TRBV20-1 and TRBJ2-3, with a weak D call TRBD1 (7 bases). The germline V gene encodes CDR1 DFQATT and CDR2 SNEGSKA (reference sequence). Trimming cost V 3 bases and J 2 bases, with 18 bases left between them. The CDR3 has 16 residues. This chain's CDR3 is CSARGGEDRPTDTQYF. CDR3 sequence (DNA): TGCAGTGCTAGGGGCGGGGAGGACAGGCCCACAGATACGCAGTATTTT.

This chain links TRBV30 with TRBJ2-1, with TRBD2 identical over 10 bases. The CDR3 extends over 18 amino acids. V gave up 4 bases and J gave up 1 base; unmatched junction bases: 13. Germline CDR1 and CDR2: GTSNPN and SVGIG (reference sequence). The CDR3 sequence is CAWIRGLAGASSYNEQFF. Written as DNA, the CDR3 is TGTGCCTGGATTAGGGGGCTAGCGGGGGCCTCTTCCTACAATGAGCAGTTCTTC.

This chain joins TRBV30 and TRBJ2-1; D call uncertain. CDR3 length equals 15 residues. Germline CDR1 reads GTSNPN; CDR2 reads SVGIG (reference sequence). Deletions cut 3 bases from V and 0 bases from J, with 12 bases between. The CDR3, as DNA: TGTGCCTGGAGCAAGAGCCCCTTCTCCTACAATGAGCAGTTCTTC. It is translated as CAWSKSPFSYNEQFF.

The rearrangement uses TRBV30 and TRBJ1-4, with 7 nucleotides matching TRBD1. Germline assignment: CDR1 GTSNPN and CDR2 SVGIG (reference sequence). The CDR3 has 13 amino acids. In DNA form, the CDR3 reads TGTGCGTTTGACCGGGACAGTGGCGAAAAACTGTTTTTT. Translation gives CAFDRDSGEKLFF.

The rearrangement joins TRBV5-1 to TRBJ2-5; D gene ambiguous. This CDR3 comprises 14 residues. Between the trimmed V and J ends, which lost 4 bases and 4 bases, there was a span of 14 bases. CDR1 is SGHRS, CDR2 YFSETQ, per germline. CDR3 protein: CASSHAPPGETQYF. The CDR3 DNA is TGCGCCAGCAGCCATGCCCCCCCCGGAGAGACCCAGTACTTC.

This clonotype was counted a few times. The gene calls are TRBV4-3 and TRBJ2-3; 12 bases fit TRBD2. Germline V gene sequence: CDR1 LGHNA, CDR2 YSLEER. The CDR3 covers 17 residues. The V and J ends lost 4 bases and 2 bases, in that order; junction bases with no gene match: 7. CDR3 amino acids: CASSLRTSGINTDTQYF. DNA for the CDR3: TGCGCCAGCAGCCTACGGACTAGCGGGATCAACACAGATACGCAGTATTTT.

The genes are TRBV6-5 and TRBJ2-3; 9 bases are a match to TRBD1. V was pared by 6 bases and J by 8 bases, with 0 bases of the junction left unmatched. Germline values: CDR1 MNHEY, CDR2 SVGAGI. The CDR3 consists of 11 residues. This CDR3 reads CASRQGATQYF. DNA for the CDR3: TGTGCCAGCAGACAGGGGGCTACGCAGTATTTT.

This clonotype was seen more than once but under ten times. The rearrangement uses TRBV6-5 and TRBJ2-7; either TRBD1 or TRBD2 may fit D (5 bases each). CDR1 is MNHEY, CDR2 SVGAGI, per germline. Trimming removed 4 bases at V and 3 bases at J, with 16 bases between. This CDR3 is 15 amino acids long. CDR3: CASSSFPAGGYEQYF. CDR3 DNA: TGTGCCAGCAGTTCCTTCCCCGCTGGGGGCTACGAGCAGTACTTC.

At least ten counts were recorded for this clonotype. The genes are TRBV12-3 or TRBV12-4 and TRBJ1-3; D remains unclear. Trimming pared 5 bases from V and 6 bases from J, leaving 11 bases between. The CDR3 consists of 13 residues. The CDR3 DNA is TGTGCCAGCAGTCCGGGAGCGCTAAACACCATATATTTT. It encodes CASSPGALNTIYF.